This T cell receptor (beta chain) is drawn from a study of blood T cell repertoires in COVID-19. Study-wide context: The United States, Italy and Spain provided the acute and convalescent COVID-19 samples.

Participants were aged about 18 to 90 years, lived in around 25 US areas, and enrolled virtually. What the recovered Cohort 3 donors had was two negative PCRs, clearance, or symptom resolution. TCRdb's copy holds only in-frame clones and misses some; the assay was immunoSEQ multiplex PCR. The sample consists of almost 250,000 clones, 70% to 90% of them appearing once. The sequencing sample was made of PBMCs or T cells enriched from blood (not recorded which). This TCR derives from a woman in her 50s who had recovered from COVID-19.

CDR3 region: CASSMTGTSGNTIYF. CDR3 in DNA: TGTGCCAGCAGCATGACAGGGACCTCTGGAAACACCATATATTTT. The rearrangement links TRBV5-6 to TRBJ1-3, with 7 bases fitting TRBD1. CDR1 is SGHDT and CDR2 is YYEEEE in the germline V gene. This CDR3 has 15 amino acids. After removal of 4 bases from V and 0 bases from J, the junction contained 4 bases not matched to a gene.